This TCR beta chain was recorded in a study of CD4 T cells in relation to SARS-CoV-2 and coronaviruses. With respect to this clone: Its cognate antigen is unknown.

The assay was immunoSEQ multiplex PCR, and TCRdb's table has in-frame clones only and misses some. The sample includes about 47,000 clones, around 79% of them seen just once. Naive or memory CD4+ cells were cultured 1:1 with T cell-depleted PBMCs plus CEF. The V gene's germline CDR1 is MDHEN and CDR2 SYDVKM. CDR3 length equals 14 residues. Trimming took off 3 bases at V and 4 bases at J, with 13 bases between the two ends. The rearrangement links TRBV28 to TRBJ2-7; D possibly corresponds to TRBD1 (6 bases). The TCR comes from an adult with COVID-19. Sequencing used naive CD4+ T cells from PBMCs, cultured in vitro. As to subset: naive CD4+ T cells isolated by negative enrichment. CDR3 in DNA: TGTGCCAGCAGTTTTCAGGGACAAAGATACGAGCAGTACTTC. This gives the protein CASSFQGQRYEQYF.